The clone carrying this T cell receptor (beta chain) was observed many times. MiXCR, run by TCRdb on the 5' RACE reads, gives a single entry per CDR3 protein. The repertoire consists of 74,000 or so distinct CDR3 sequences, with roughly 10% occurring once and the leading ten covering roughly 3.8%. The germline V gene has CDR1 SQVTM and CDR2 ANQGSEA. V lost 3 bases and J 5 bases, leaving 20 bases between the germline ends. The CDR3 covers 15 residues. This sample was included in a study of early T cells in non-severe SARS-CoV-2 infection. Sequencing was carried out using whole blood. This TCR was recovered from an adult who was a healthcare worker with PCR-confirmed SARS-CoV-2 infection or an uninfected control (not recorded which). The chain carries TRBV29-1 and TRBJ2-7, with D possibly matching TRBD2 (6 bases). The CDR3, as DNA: TGCAGCGTTGAGGGGACTGAACTCCGGTCCGACGAGCAGTACTTC. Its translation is CSVEGTELRSDEQYF.